These 2 T cell receptor beta chains were all obtained from the same sample, sequenced in a study of blood T cell repertoires in COVID-19. Measured with immunoSEQ multiplex PCR; TCRdb has only the in-frame clones, and not every one. Here the sample spans roughly 160,000 clones, roughly 88% being singletons. Sequencing was done on a sample of peripheral blood. These receptor sequences come from a man younger than 30 with acute or convalescent COVID-19.

CDR3 DNA sequence: TGTGCCAGCTCAGCGACAGGGTACTATGGCTACACCTTC. It specifies CASSATGYYGYTF. This chain connects TRBV18 to TRBJ1-2; 7 bases line up with TRBD1. The V gene end was trimmed by 5 bases and the J gene end by 3 bases; junction bases not matched to a gene: 3. The V gene's germline CDR1 is KGHSH and CDR2 LQKENI. This CDR3 is 13 amino acids long.

The J gene is TRBJ1-5, the V gene TRBV5-1; D is perhaps TRBD1 (5 bases). This CDR3 comprises 15 residues. The V gene lost 0 bases and the J gene lost 3 bases, with 10 bases spanning the gap. CDR1 and CDR2 (germline): SGHRS, YFSETQ. CDR3 sequence: CASSLDDSHNQPQHF. The CDR3, as DNA: TGCGCCAGCAGCTTGGACGACAGTCACAATCAGCCCCAGCATTTT.